This T cell receptor beta chain was found in a study of blood T cell repertoires in COVID-19. The wider study: In each case, the material was cDNA or gDNA derived from T cells, B-cell-depleted T cells, or PBMCs.

Original analysis: How many nucleated cells were present was estimated from reference gene primer amplification. Sequencing used immunoSEQ multiplex PCR; TCRdb keeps in-frame clones, though not all of them. The DNA was the basis for D and trimming; V, J and clone size are from that table. The sample lists some 200,000 clones; 70% to 85% were seen once. The ends lost 1 base at V and 4 bases at J; junction bases unmatched: 9. The CDR3 covers 16 residues. From germline, CDR1 is SGHRS and CDR2 YFSETQ. V and J are TRBV5-1 and TRBJ2-3; 7 nucleotides line up with TRBD1. This clonotype originated in a woman of 80 years or more with acute or convalescent COVID-19. Input material: peripheral blood. The CDR3 is CASSLIPGGSPDTQYF. CDR3 DNA sequence: TGCGCCAGCAGCTTGATCCCAGGGGGTTCCCCAGATACGCAGTATTTT.